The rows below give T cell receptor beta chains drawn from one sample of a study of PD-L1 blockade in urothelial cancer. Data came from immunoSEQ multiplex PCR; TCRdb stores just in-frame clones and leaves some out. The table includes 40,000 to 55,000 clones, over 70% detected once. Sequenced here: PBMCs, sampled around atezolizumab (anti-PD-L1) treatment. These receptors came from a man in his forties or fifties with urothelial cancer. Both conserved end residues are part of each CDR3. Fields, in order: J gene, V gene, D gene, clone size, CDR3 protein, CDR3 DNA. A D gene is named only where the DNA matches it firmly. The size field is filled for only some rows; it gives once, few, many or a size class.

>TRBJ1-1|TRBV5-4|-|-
CASSLRSIRGTEAFF
TGTGCCAGCAGCCTGCGATCGATAAGGGGGACTGAAGCTTTCTTT
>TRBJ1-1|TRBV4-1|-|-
CASSVGGGTEAFF
TGCGCCAGCAGCGTCGGGGGGGGCACTGAAGCTTTCTTT
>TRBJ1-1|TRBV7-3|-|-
CASSLTGKTEAFF
TGTGCCAGCAGCCTGACTGGAAAGACTGAAGCTTTCTTT
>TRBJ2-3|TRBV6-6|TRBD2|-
CASSSLAGGWTQYF
TGTGCCAGCAGTTCTCTAGCGGGAGGATGGACGCAGTATTTT
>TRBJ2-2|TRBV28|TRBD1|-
CASQQGITGELFF
TGTGCCAGCCAACAGGGGATTACCGGGGAGCTGTTTTTT
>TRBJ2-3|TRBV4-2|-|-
CASSPGLQASTDTQYF
TGTGCCAGCAGCCCAGGACTACAAGCTAGCACAGATACGCAGTATTTT
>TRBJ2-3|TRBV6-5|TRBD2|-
CASRPAGGHPDTQYF
TGTGCCAGCAGGCCAGCGGGAGGGCATCCAGATACGCAGTATTTT
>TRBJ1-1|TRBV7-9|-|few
CASSLEGNTEAFF
TGTGCCAGCAGCTTGGAGGGGAACACTGAAGCTTTCTTT
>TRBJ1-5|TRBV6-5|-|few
CASSYTVNQPQHF
TGTGCCAGCAGTTACACGGTAAATCAGCCCCAGCATTTT
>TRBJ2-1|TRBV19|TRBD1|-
CAIRSGGEQFF
TGTGCGATCAGGTCAGGGGGTGAGCAGTTCTTC
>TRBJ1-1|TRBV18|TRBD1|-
CASSYNTGGMNTEAFF
TGTGCCAGCTCATACAACACAGGGGGAATGAACACTGAAGCTTTCTTT
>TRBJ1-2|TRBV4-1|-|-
CASSQGIRDKINYGYTF
TGCGCCAGCAGCCAAGGCATCCGGGACAAGATCAACTATGGCTACACCTTC
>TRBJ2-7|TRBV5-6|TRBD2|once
CASSATSGSYEQYF
TGTGCCAGCAGCGCCACTAGCGGGAGTTACGAGCAGTACTTC
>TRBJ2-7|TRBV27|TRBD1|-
CASSMTGPYEQYF
TGTGCCAGCAGTATGACAGGGCCCTACGAGCAGTACTTC
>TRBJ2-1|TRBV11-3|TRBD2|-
CASSPGLAGVDGEQFF
TGTGCCAGCAGTCCCGGACTAGCGGGAGTTGATGGTGAGCAGTTCTTC
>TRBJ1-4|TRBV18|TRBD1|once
CASSSTPGTANEKLFF
TGTGCCAGCTCATCGACCCCCGGGACAGCTAATGAAAAACTGTTTTTT
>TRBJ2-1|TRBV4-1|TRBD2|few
CASSPWTSGRGNNEQFF
TGCGCCAGCAGCCCCTGGACTAGCGGGAGAGGGAACAATGAGCAGTTCTTC
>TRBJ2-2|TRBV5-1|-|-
CASSTGTPNTGELFF
TGCGCCAGCAGCACGGGGACACCGAACACCGGGGAGCTGTTTTTT
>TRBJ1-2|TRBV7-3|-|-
CASSPDSNFRGYTF
TGTGCCAGCAGCCCTGACAGTAATTTTAGAGGCTACACCTTC
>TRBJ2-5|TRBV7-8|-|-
CASSLALGVVGTQYF
TGTGCCAGCAGCTTAGCGCTAGGAGTAGTCGGGACCCAGTACTTC
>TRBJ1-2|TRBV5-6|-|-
CASKGVGPLYGYTF
TGTGCCAGCAAAGGGGTCGGCCCCCTTTATGGCTACACCTTC
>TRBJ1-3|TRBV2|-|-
CASSEGGLLRNTIYF
TGTGCCAGCAGTGAAGGGGGACTATTGAGAAACACCATATATTTT
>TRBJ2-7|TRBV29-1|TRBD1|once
CSAADRGRGEQYF
TGCAGCGCCGCGGACAGGGGGCGCGGGGAGCAGTACTTC
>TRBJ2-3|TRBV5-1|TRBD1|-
CASNDRGTDTQYF
TGCGCCAGCAACGACAGGGGTACAGATACGCAGTATTTT
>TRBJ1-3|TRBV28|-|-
CASTFGLRGGSGNTIYF
TGTGCCAGCACTTTTGGCCTAAGGGGTGGCTCTGGAAACACCATATATTTT
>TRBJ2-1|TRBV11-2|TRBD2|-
CASSLLRGRGNEQFF
TGTGCCAGCAGCTTATTGCGCGGGAGAGGAAATGAGCAGTTCTTC
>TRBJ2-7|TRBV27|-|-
CASQVGRNGRLSF
TGTGCCAGCCAAGTCGGGAGAAATGGCCGTTTAAGCTTC
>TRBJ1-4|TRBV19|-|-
CASRVSGAFATNEKLFF
TGTGCCAGTAGGGTCTCTGGAGCCTTTGCAACTAATGAAAAACTGTTTTTT
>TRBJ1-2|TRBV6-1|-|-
CASSVFQGGNYGYTF
TGTGCCAGCAGTGTATTCCAGGGAGGTAACTATGGCTACACCTTC